A single sample gave rise to the 22 T cell receptor beta chains below, sequenced in a study of radiation and T cells in renal cell carcinoma. The repertoire was sequenced with immunoSEQ multiplex PCR; TCRdb's copy has only in-frame clones and lacks some. The sample includes around 75,000 clones, 82% seen only once; the top ten take almost 6%. Sample time point: blood 2 weeks post-SBRT. As to treatment: 15 Gy SBRT to primary tumor, nephrectomy 4 weeks later. The source material was blood, sampled from a patient whose treatment included radiotherapy and nephrectomy. The receptor source for this set is a man between 60 and 75 years old with renal cell carcinoma.

V gene TRBV5-4 combines with J gene TRBJ2-7; possibly TRBD1 for D (6 bases). Germline V gene lookup returns CDR1 SGHNT and CDR2 YYREEE (reference sequence). This CDR3 spans 16 amino acids. Between the trimmed V and J ends, which lost 6 bases and 6 bases, there was a span of 25 bases. The CDR3 DNA is TGTGCCAGCACCACCGAGACAGCGCAGGGGAGCCCCGAGCAGTACTTC. It codes for CASTTETAQGSPEQYF.

The chain combines TRBV10-3 with TRBJ2-7, with 8 bases fitting TRBD2. The CDR3 covers 15 residues. J lost 2 bases, V lost 7 bases, and 10 bases had no gene match. Germline V gives CDR1 ENHRY, CDR2 SYGVKD. The CDR3 loop reads CAINGEAGAAYEQYF. The CDR3 DNA sequence: TGTGCCATCAACGGCGAAGCGGGGGCGGCCTACGAGCAGTACTTC.

The rearrangement uses TRBV7-9 and TRBJ1-2, with a weak D call TRBD1 (6 bases). The CDR3 is made up of 17 amino acids. V lost 5 bases, J lost 0 bases, and 19 bases lay in between. The germline gives CDR1 SEHNR, CDR2 FQNEAQ (reference sequence). CDR3 loop: CASSAHPGTTTNYGYTF. The CDR3 nucleotides read TGTGCCAGCAGCGCTCACCCCGGGACAACCACTAACTATGGCTACACCTTC.

The chain uses TRBV28 and TRBJ1-2; no firm D call. The CDR3 contains 16 residues. V lost 3 bases, J lost 6 bases, and 20 bases lay in between. Germline V gives CDR1 MDHEN, CDR2 SYDVKM. CDR3: CASSLNNGRVSDGYTF. The CDR3 coding sequence is TGTGCCAGCAGTTTGAACAATGGGAGGGTTTCTGATGGCTACACCTTC.

The gene calls are TRBV7-9 and TRBJ2-7; D is unclear. This CDR3 comprises 12 residues. Trimming pared 5 bases from V and 9 bases from J, leaving 14 bases between. Germline CDR1 and CDR2: SEHNR and FQNEAQ (reference sequence). The CDR3 nucleotides are TGTGCCAGCAGCCCGGCGGCCCGTGGGCAGTACTTC. This gives the protein CASSPAARGQYF.

This sequence joins TRBV19 and TRBJ1-2; D might be TRBD1 (5 bases). This CDR3 is built from 15 residues. Germline loops: CDR1 LNHDA, CDR2 SQIVND (reference sequence). V was shortened by 3 bases and J by 2 bases, with 13 bases between the two germline ends. The CDR3, as DNA: TGTGCCAGTAGTATGGGACCCGGACCGAACTATGGCTACACCTTC. It translates to CASSMGPGPNYGYTF.

The CDR3 is CASSPGDSTDTQYF. As DNA, the CDR3 is TGCGCCAGCAGCCCGGGGGACAGCACAGATACGCAGTATTTT. V and J are TRBV5-1 and TRBJ2-3; D possibly corresponds to TRBD2 (6 bases). V was trimmed by 4 bases and J by 0 bases, leaving 9 bases between them. CDR1 is SGHRS, CDR2 YFSETQ, per germline. The CDR3 has 14 residues.

The chain recombines TRBV6-1 with TRBJ1-5; no firm D call. The CDR3 runs to 15 residues. Germline values: CDR1 MNHNS, CDR2 SASEGT. The V gene lost 4 bases and the J gene lost 0 bases, with 10 bases spanning the gap. This CDR3 reads CASSAQTVSNQPQHF. CDR3 bases: TGTGCCAGCAGTGCTCAGACCGTTAGCAATCAGCCCCAGCATTTT.

V is TRBV28 and J is TRBJ1-4; D gene uncertain. Trimming shortened V by 5 bases and J by 5 bases, and 15 bases separated the two germline ends. The CDR3 is 15 amino acids. Germline V gives CDR1 MDHEN, CDR2 SYDVKM. The CDR3 bases are TGTGCCAGCAGTCCGCCCGAAGTTGCGAATGAAAAACTGTTTTTT. It translates to CASSPPEVANEKLFF.

This chain joins TRBV2 and TRBJ2-7, with D possibly TRBD1 on 5 matching bases. This CDR3 comprises 12 residues. Per germline, CDR1 SNHLY and CDR2 FYNNEI. Trimming removed 7 bases at V and 2 bases at J, with 9 bases between. The CDR3 DNA follows: TGTGCCAGCACCAGGGTAGCCTACGAGCAGTACTTC. Translating gives CASTRVAYEQYF.

This chain joins TRBV7-9 and TRBJ1-5; no clear D gene. The CDR3 has 12 amino acids. Trimming removed 3 bases from V and 7 bases from J, with 7 bases in between. Germline values: CDR1 SEHNR, CDR2 FQNEAQ (reference sequence). The CDR3 bases are TGTGCCAGCAGCTTTATGGGGCAGCCCCAGCATTTT. Translating it yields CASSFMGQPQHF.

This clone has just one count. V and J are TRBV11-3 and TRBJ2-3; 11 positions agree with TRBD2. The V segment lost 2 bases and the J segment 6 bases; nucleotides outside the gene matches: 4. This CDR3 contains 15 residues. Germline V CDR1 and CDR2: SGHNT, YENEEA. CDR3 loop: CASSLTSGSWDTQYF. CDR3 DNA sequence: TGTGCCAGCAGCTTAACTAGCGGGAGTTGGGATACGCAGTATTTT.

This clone was detected only once. The chain joins TRBV15 to TRBJ2-2; the D is unclear. In germline, CDR1 is LNHNV, CDR2 YYDKDF (reference sequence). This CDR3 has 13 residues. The V and J ends lost 8 bases and 4 bases respectively, with 11 bases between them. CDR3 coding DNA: TGTGCCACCGGTTGGGGTGGCACCGGGGAGCTGTTTTTT. Translated: CATGWGGTGELFF.

The chain joins TRBV19 to TRBJ1-5; 8 nucleotides agree with TRBD1. The CDR3 contains 16 residues. The V and J ends lost 4 bases and 6 bases, in that order; junction bases with no gene match: 11. In germline, CDR1 is LNHDA, CDR2 SQIVND (reference sequence). The CDR3 region has the DNA TGTGCCAGTAGTAGATTTGGACAGGGTGAGGGTCAGCCCCAGCATTTT. It codes for CASSRFGQGEGQPQHF.

The V call is TRBV9, the J call TRBJ2-3; the match to TRBD2 covers 7 bases. The germline gives CDR1 SGDLS, CDR2 YYNGEE. The CDR3 consists of 14 residues. Germline trimming cut 4 bases from V and 6 bases from J; bases unmatched to any gene: 8. The CDR3 DNA is TGTGCCAGCAGCTCAGCCGGGAGGACGGATACGCAGTATTTT. Protein sequence: CASSSAGRTDTQYF.

This sequence joins TRBV27 and TRBJ2-7; 8 bases fit TRBD2. Losses at the gene ends were 7 bases for V and 3 bases for J; bases not matched to a gene: 14. The CDR3 covers 16 residues. From germline, CDR1 is MNHEY and CDR2 SMNVEV (reference sequence). The CDR3 coding sequence is TGTGCCAGCACCCCCCTTCGAGCGGGAGTGGTCTACGAGCAGTACTTC. Translating gives CASTPLRAGVVYEQYF.

This rearrangement joins TRBV9 to TRBJ1-2, with D tentatively TRBD1 (5 bases). V was clipped by 0 bases and J by 3 bases, with 9 bases between them. This CDR3 region has 14 residues. Germline CDR1 reads SGDLS; CDR2 reads YYNGEE. The CDR3 bases are TGTGCCAGCAGCGTAGGGGGCATAGACTATGGCTACACCTTC. Amino acids: CASSVGGIDYGYTF.

The chain combines TRBV14 with TRBJ1-2; a weak D match, TRBD1 (6 bases). Per the germline V gene, CDR1 is SGHDN and CDR2 is FVKESK. Trimming removed 5 bases at V and 7 bases at J, with 29 bases between. The CDR3 extends over 18 amino acids. The CDR3 is CASSSRYYTRGGDGGYTF. For the CDR3, the DNA is TGTGCCAGCAGCTCCCGATATTATACCAGGGGTGGAGATGGTGGCTACACCTTC.

V and J are TRBV11-1 and TRBJ2-1; no reliable D call. Germline CDR1 SGHAT, CDR2 FQDESV (reference sequence). Trimming shortened V by 3 bases and J by 8 bases, and 5 bases separated the two germline ends. The CDR3 covers 11 residues. CDR3 sequence reads: CASSLDHEQFF. The CDR3 nucleotides are TGTGCCAGCAGCTTGGACCATGAGCAGTTCTTC. Looking up the rest from reference TRBV11-1 and TRBJ2-1 gives the full variable domain: EAEVAQSPRYKITEKSQAVAFWCDPISGHATLYWYRQILGQGPELLVQFQDESVVDDSQLPKDRFSAERLKGVDSTLKIQPAELGDSAMYLCASSLDHEQFFGPGTRLTVL.

The rearrangement links TRBV27 to TRBJ1-3, with D possibly TRBD1 on 6 matching bases. V was trimmed by 5 bases and J by 1 base, leaving 15 bases between them. CDR1 and CDR2 from the germline V gene are MNHEY and SMNVEV (reference sequence). The CDR3 has 16 residues. The CDR3 protein is CASSRGGSRSGNTIYF. The CDR3 nucleotides read TGTGCCAGCAGTCGGGGGGGCTCTCGATCTGGAAACACCATATATTTT.

The V call is TRBV2, the J call TRBJ2-7; 10 positions agree with TRBD1. Per the germline V gene, CDR1 is SNHLY and CDR2 is FYNNEI. The CDR3 extends over 14 amino acids. J was trimmed by 11 bases and V by 4 bases; bases with no gene match: 11. The CDR3 DNA follows: TGTGCCAGCAGTGGGGGGGACAGGGGCCCGTGGGAGTACTTC. It encodes CASSGGDRGPWEYF. Filled out from reference TRBV2 and TRBJ2-7, the complete variable domain reads EPEVTQTPSHQVTQMGQEVILRCVPISNHLYFYWYRQILGQKVEFLVSFYNNEISEKSEIFDDQFSVERPDGSNFTLKIRSTKLEDSAMYFCASSGGDRGPWEYFGPGTRLTVT.

The chain recombines TRBV28 with TRBJ2-5; no definite D call. Germline V lookup: CDR1 MDHEN, CDR2 SYDVKM. The CDR3 covers 11 residues. V shed 5 bases and J shed 4 bases, with 5 bases lying between them. CDR3 sequence reads: CASSPRETQYF. The CDR3 DNA sequence: TGTGCCAGCAGTCCTAGAGAGACCCAGTACTTC.